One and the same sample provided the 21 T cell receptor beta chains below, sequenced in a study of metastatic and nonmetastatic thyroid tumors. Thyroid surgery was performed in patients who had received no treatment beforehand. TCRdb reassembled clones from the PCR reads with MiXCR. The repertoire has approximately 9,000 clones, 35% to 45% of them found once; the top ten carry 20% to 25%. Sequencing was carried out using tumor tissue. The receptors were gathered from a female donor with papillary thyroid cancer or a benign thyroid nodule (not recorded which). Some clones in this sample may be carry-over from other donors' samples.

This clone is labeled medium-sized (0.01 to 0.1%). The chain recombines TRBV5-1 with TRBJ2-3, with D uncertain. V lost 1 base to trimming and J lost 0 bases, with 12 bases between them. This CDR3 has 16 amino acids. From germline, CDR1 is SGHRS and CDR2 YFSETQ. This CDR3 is CASSLTLRPSTDTQYF. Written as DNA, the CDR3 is TGCGCCAGCAGCTTGACCCTAAGACCTAGCACAGATACGCAGTATTTT.

As DNA, the CDR3 is TGTGCCAGCAGTGTCCAGAGTGTGGCTTTCTTT. Amino acid sequence: CASSVQSVAFF. The rearrangement links TRBV6-2 or TRBV6-3 to TRBJ1-1, with no clear D. Trimming pared 5 bases from V and 11 bases from J, leaving 12 bases between. The CDR3 consists of 11 residues. Germline CDR1 and CDR2: MNHEY and SVGEGT.

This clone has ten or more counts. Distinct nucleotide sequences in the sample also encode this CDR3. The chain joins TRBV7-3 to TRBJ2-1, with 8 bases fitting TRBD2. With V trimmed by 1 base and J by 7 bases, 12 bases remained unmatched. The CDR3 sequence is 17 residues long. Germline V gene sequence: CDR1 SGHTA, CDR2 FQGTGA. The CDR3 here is CASSLMSSIAGNNEQFF. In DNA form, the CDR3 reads TGTGCCAGCAGCTTAATGTCGTCGATAGCGGGGAATAATGAGCAGTTCTTC. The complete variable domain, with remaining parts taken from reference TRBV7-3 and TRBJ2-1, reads GAGVSQTPSNKVTEKGKYVELRCDPISGHTALYWYRQSLGQGPEFLIYFQGTGAADDSGLPNDRFFAVRPEGSVSTLKIQRTERGDSAVYLCASSLMSSIAGNNEQFFGPGTRLTVL.

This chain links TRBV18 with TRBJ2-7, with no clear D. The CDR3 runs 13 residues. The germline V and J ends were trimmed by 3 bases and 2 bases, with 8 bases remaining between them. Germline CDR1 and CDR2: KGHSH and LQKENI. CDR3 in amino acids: CASSPPGAYEQYF. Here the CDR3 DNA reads TGTGCCAGCTCACCCCCAGGAGCCTACGAGCAGTACTTC.

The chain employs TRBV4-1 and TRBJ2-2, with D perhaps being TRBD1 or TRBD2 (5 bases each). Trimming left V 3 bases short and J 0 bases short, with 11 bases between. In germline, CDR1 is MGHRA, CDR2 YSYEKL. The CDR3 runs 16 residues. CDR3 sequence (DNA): TGCGCCAGCAGCCAGGGGGACCGTCCGAACACCGGGGAGCTGTTTTTT. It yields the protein CASSQGDRPNTGELFF.

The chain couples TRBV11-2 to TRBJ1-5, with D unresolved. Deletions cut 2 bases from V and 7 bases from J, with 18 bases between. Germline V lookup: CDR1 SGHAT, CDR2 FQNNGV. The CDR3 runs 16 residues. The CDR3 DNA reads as TGTGCCAGCAGCTTACACCAGGCGGGAACGGGCCAGCCCCAGCATTTT. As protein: CASSLHQAGTGQPQHF.

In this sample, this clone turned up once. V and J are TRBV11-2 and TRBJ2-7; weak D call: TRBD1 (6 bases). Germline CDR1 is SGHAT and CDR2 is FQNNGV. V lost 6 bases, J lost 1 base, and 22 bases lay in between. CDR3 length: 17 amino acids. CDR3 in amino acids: CASSTGGTGQPSYEQYF. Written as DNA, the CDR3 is TGTGCCAGCAGTACCGGAGGAACAGGGCAGCCTTCCTACGAGCAGTACTTC.

The CDR3 loop is CAWSVQGGRVPQHF. CDR3 in DNA: TGTGCCTGGAGTGTACAGGGGGGAAGGGTGCCCCAGCATTTT. The chain links TRBV30 to TRBJ1-5; 8 nucleotides align to TRBD1. CDR3 length: 14 amino acids. Germline V CDR1 and CDR2: GTSNPN, SVGIG (reference sequence). The V segment lost 0 bases and the J segment 9 bases; nucleotides outside the gene matches: 7.

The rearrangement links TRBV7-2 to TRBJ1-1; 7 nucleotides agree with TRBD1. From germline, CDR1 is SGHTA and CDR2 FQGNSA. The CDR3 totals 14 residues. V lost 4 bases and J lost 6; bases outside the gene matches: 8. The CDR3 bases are TGTGCCAGCAGCTCCGACAGGGTGGCTTCTGAAGCTTTCTTT. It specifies CASSSDRVASEAFF. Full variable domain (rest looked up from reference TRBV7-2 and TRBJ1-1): GAGVSQSPSNKVTEKGKDVELRCDPISGHTALYWYRQSLGQGLEFLIYFQGNSAPDKSGLPSDRFSAERTGGSVSTLTIQRTQQEDSAVYLCASSSDRVASEAFFGQGTRLTVV.

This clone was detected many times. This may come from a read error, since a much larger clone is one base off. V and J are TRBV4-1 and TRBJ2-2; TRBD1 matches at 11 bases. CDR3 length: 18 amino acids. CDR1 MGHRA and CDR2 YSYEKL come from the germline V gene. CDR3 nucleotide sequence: TGCGCCAGCAGTTTCGCGGGACAGGGGGTAAAAAGCACCGGGGAGCTGCTTTTT. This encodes CASSFAGQGVKSTGELLF.

CDR3 region: CASRTGGYTEAFF. DNA of the CDR3: TGTGCCAGCAGAACAGGGGGCTACACTGAAGCTTTCTTT. V usage is TRBV6-1 and J usage is TRBJ1-1; 9 nucleotides match TRBD1. The CDR3 length is 13 residues. Germline values: CDR1 MNHNS, CDR2 SASEGT. With 6 bases clipped from V and 3 bases from J, the junction kept 2 bases outside the gene matches.

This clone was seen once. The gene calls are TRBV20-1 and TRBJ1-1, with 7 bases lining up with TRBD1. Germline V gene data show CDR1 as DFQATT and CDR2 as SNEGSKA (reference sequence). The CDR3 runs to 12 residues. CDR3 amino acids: CKPTGLNTEAFF. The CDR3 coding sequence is TGCAAACCGACAGGGTTGAACACTGAAGCTTTCTTT.

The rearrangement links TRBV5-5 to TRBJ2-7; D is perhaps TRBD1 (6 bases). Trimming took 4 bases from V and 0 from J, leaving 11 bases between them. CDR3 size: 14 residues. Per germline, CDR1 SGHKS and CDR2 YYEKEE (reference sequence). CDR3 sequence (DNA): TGTGCCAGCAGCGTCACAGGGAGCTCCTACGAGCAGTACTTC. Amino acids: CASSVTGSSYEQYF.

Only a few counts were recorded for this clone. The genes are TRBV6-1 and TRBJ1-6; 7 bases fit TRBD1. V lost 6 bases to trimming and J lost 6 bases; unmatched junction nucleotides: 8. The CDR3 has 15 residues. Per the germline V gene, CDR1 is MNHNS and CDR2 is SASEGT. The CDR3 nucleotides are TGTGCCAGCAGCCAAACGACAGGGTCTAATTCACCCCTCCACTTT. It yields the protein CASSQTTGSNSPLHF.

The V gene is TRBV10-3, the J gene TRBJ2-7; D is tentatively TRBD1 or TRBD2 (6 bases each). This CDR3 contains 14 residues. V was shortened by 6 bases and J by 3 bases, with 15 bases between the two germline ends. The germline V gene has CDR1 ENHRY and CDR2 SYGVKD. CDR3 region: CAIREGVGYYEQYF. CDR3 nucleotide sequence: TGTGCCATCAGGGAGGGGGTTGGATACTACGAGCAGTACTTC.

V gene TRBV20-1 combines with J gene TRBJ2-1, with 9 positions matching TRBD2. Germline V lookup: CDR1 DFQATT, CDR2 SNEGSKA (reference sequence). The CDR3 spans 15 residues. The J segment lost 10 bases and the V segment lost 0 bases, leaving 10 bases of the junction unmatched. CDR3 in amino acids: CSARDWREGSGEQFF. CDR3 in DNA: TGCAGTGCTAGAGATTGGCGGGAGGGTTCGGGGGAGCAGTTCTTC.

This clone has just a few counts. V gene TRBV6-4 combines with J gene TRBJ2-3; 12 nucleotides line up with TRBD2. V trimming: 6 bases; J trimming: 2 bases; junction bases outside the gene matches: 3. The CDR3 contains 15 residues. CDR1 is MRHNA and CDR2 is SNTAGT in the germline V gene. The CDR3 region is CASSRTSGATDTQYF. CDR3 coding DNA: TGTGCCAGCAGCCGGACTAGCGGGGCCACAGATACGCAGTATTTT.

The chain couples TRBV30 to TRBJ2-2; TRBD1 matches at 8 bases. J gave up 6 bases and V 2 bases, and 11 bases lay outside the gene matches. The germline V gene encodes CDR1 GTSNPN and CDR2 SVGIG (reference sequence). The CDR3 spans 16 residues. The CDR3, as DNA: TGTGCCTGGAGTCCCCCCCAGGACAGGGTGGCCGGGGAGCTGTTTTTT. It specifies CAWSPPQDRVAGELFF.

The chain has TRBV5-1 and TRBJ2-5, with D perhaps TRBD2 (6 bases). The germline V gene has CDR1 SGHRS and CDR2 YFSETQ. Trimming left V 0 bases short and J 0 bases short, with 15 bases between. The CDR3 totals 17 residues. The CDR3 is CASSLVGGTTYQETQYF. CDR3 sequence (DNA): TGCGCCAGCAGCTTGGTGGGCGGGACGACGTACCAAGAGACCCAGTACTTC.

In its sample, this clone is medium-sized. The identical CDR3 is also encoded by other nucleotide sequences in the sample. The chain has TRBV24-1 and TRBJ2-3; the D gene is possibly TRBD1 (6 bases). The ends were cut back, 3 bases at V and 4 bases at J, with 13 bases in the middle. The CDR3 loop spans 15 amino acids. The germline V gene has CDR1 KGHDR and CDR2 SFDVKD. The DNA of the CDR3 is TGTGCCACCAGTGATGCGAGGACAGTAGCAGATACGCAGTATTTT. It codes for CATSDARTVADTQYF.

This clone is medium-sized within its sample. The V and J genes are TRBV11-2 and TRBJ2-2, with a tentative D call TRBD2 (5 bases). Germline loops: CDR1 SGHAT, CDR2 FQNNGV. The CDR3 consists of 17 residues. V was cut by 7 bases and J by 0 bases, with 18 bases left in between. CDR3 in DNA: TGTGCCAGCACCCGGTACGCGGGCCTATCGAACACCGGGGAGCTGTTTTTT. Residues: CASTRYAGLSNTGELFF.